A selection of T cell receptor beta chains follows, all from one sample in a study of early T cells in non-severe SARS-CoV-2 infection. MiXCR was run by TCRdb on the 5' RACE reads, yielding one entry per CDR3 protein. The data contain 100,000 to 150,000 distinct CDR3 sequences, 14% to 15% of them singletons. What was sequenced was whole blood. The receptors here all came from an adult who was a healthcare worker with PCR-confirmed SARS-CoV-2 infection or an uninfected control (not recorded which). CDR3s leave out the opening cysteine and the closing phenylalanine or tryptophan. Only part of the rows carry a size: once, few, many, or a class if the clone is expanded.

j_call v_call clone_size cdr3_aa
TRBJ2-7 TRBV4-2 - ASSQENSYEQY
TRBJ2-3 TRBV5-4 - ASSLYSGGARTDTQY
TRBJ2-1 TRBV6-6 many ASKSGGGNEQF
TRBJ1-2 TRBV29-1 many SAVENYGYT
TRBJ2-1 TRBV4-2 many ASSQGALSGGYNEQF
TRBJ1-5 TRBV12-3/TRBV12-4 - ASSPGAGVVTQH
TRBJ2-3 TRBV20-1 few SAPPRRNTDTQY
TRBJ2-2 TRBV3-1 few ASSQGSLRSGELF
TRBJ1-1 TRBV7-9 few ASSLQSVDTEAF
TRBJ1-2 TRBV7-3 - ASRERTGPYGYT
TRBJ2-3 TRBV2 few ASRGASDTQY
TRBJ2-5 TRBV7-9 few ASSTDPAETQY
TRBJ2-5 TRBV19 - ASTDRTTGETQY
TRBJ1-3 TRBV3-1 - ASSQDWGQSSGNTIY
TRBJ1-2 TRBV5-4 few ASRDHYGYT
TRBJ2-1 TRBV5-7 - ASSLHRGWSYNEQF
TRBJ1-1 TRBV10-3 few AISEGTVNTEAF
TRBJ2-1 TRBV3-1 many ASSLGILANEQF
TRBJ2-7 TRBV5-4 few ASSQAGGRYEQY
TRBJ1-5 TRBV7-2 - ASSGNRDQPQH
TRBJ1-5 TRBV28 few ATGRGNQPQH
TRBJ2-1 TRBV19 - ASSGPPANEQF
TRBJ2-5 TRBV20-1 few SARDITDQETQY
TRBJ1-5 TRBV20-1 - SATAGTNQPQH
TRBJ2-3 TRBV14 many ASRGLTDTQY
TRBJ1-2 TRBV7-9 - ASSFSGANYGYT
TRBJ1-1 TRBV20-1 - SADQRNTEAF
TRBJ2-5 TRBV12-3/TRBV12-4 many ASSPNRQGETQY
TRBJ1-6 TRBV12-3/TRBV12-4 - SSTPQGTTSLH
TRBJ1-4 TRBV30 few AWRGQGAATNEKLF
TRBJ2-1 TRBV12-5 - ASGRGGSSYNEQF
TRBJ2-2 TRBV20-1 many SARAPGLELF
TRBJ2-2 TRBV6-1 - ASSEQENTGELF
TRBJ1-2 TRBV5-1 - ASSVTDKPYGYT
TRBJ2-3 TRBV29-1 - SVGEDNTQY
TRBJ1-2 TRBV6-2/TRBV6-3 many ASKGPGRGYGYT
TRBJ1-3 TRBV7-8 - ASRTTASGNTIY
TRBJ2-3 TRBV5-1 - ASSFTRSTDTQY
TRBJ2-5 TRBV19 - ASSRGGAGETQY
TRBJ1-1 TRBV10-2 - ASSVLGGTEAF
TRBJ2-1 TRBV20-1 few SALLAGGAYEQF
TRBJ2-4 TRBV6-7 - ASRRDRIKENIQY